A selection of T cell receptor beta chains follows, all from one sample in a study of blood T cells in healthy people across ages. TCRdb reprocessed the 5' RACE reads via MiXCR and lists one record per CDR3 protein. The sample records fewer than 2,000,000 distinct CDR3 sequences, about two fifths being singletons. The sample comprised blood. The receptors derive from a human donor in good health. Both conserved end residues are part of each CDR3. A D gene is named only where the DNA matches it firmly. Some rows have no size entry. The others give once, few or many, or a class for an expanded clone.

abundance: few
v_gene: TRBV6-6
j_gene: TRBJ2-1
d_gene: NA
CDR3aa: CASSYRSNRPGYNEQFF
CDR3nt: TGTGCCAGCAGTTACCGCTCGAACCGACCCGGATACAATGAGCAGTTCTTC

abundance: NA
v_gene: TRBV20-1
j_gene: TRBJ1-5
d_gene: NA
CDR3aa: CSAEEPQGGGNQPQHF
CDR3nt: TGCAGTGCCGAGGAACCACAGGGAGGGGGCAATCAGCCCCAGCATTTT

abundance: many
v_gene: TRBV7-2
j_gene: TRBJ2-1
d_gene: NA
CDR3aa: CASSLGQSNEQFF
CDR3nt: TGCGCCAGCAGCTTGGGGCAGAGCAATGAGCAGTTCTTC

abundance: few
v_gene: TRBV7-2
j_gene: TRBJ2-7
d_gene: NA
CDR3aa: CASSLRDLSSYEQYF
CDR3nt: TGTGCCAGCAGCCTTCGGGACTTAAGCTCCTACGAGCAGTACTTC

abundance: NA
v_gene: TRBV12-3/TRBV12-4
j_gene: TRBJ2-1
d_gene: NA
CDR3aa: CASSPVPLNEQFF
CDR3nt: TGTGCCAGCAGCCCCGTTCCCCTCAATGAGCAGTTCTTC

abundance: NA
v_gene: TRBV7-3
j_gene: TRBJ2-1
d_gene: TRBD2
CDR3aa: CASSLLGATGGGYNEQFF
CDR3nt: TGTGCCAGCAGCTTACTGGGTGCGACTGGCGGGGGATACAATGAGCAGTTCTTC

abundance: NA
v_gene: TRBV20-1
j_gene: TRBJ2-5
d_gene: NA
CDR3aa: CSAPLGTPETQYF
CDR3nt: TGCAGTGCTCCCCTCGGCACCCCAGAGACCCAGTACTTC

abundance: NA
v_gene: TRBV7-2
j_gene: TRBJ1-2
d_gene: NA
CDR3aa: CASSLVGGRTRNDGYTF
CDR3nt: TGTGCCAGCAGCTTAGTCGGAGGGAGGACGAGGAACGATGGCTACACCTTC

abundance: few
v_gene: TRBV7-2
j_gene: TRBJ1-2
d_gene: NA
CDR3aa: CASSLDLTPYGYTF
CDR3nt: TGTGCCAGCAGCTTAGACCTGACTCCCTATGGCTACACCTTC

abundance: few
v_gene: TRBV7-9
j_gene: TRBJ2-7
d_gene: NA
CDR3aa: CASGIGLAQYF
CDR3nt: TGTGCCAGCGGAATCGGGCTTGCCCAGTACTTC

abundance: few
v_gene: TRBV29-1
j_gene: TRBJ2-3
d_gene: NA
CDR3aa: CSVVGGRPPDTQYF
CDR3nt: TGCAGCGTTGTCGGCGGACGGCCCCCAGATACGCAGTATTTT

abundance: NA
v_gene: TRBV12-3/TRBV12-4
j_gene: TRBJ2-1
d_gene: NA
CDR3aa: CASSPRPGTLNWYEQFF
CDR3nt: TGTGCCAGCAGTCCCCGACCGGGGACCCTCAATTGGTATGAGCAGTTCTTC

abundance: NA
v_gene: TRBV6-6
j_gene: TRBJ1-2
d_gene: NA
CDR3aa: CASSSGAEGYTF
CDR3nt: TGTGCCAGCAGTTCGGGGGCGGAAGGCTACACCTTC

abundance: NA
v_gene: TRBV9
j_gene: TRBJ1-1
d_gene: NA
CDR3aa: CASSKDSGADGAFF
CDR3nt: TGTGCCAGCAGCAAAGACTCAGGGGCGGACGGAGCTTTCTTT

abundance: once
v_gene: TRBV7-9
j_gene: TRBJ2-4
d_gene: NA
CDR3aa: CASSQDDSQQYF
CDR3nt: TGTGCCAGCAGCCAAGACGACTCTCAGCAGTACTTC

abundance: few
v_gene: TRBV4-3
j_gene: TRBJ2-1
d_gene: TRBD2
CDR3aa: CASSQDLGTSGGYSYNEQFF
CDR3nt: TGCGCCAGCAGCCAAGATCTAGGGACTAGCGGCGGGTATTCCTACAATGAGCAGTTCTTC

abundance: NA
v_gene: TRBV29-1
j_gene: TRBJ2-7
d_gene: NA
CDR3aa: CSVLARGEQYF
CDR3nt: TGCAGCGTTCTTGCGCGGGGCGAGCAGTACTTC

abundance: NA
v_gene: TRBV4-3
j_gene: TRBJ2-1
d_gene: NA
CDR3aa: CASSQDLPGGEDNEQFF
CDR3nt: TGCGCCAGCAGCCAAGACCTCCCGGGGGGCGAGGACAATGAGCAGTTCTTC

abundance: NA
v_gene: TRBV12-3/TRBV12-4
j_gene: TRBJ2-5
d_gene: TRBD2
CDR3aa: CASSPEVAGGQETQYF
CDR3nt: TGTGCCAGCAGTCCAGAGGTAGCGGGGGGGCAAGAGACCCAGTACTTC

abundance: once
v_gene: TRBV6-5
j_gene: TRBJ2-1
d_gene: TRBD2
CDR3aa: CASSVTAGDYNEQFF
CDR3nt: TGTGCCAGCAGTGTCACAGCGGGAGACTACAATGAGCAGTTCTTC

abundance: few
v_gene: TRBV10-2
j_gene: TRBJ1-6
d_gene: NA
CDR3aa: CASGEEADNSPLHF
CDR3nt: TGCGCCAGCGGGGAAGAGGCAGATAATTCACCCCTCCACTTT

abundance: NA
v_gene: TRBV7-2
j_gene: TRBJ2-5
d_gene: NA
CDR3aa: CASSPLTFGTTQYF
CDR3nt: NA

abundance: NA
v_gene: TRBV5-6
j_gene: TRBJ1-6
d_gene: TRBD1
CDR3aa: CASRDRGLPGSPLHF
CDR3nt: TGTGCCAGCCGGGACAGGGGGCTACCAGGATCACCCCTCCACTTT

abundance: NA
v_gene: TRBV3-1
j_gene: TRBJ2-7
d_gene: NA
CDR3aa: CASCGNINSYEQYF
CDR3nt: TGTGCCAGCTGTGGGAACATCAACTCCTACGAGCAGTACTTC

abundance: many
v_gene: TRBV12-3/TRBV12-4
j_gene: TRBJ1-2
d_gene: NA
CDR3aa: CASSEPGYGYTF
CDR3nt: TGTGCCAGCAGTGAGCCAGGGTACGGCTACACCTTC

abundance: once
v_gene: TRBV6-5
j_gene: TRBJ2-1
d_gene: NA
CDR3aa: CASSYSGGRGAYEQFF
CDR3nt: TGTGCCAGCAGTTACTCAGGCGGCAGGGGGGCCTACGAGCAGTTCTTC

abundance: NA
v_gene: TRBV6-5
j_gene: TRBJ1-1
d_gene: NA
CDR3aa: CASSYISVWNTEAFF
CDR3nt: TGTGCCAGCAGTTACATCTCAGTTTGGAACACTGAAGCTTTCTTT

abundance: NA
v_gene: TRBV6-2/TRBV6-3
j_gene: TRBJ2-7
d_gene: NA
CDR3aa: CASSGRSGSSYEQYF
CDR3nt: TGTGCCAGCAGTGGCAGGAGCGGAAGCTCCTACGAGCAGTACTTC

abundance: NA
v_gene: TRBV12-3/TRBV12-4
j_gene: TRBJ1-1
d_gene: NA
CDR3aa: CASRRNQNTEAFF
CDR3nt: TGTGCCAGCAGGAGAAACCAGAACACTGAAGCTTTCTTT

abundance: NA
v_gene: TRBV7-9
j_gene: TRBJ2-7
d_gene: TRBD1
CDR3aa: CASSFSGGMPYEQYF
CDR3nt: TGTGCCAGCAGCTTCTCAGGGGGCATGCCCTACGAGCAGTACTTC

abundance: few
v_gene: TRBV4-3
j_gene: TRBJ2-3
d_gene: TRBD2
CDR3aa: CASSQAGGPADTQYF
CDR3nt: TGCGCCAGCAGCCAAGCGGGGGGGCCCGCAGATACGCAGTATTTT

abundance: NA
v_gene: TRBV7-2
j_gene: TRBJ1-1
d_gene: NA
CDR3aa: CASSSEVNTEAFF
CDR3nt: TGTGCCAGCAGCTCCGAGGTGAACACTGAAGCTTTCTTT

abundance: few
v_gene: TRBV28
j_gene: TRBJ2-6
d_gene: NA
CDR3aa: CASSWGRRPSGANVLTF
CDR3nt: TGTGCCAGCAGTTGGGGACGCCGACCCTCTGGGGCCAACGTCCTGACTTTC

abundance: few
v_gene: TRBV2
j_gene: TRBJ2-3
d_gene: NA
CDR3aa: CASRRVGSTDTQYF
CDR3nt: TGTGCCAGCAGGAGGGTCGGCAGCACAGATACGCAGTATTTT

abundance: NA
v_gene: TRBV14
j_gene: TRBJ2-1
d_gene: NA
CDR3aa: CASSPRWASYNEQFF
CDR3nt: TGTGCCAGCAGCCCTCGGTGGGCGTCCTACAATGAGCAGTTCTTC